These 23 T cell receptor beta chains were all obtained from the same sample, sequenced in a study of T cell responses to AZD1222 COVID-19 vaccine. The data were produced by immunoSEQ multiplex PCR, yet TCRdb's version contains in-frame clones alone and is incomplete. The data show 70,000 or so clones, 70% to 90% seen once. The specimen was peripheral blood, collected 28 days after the second AZD1222 dose. The receptor set was obtained from an adult who received the AZD1222 COVID-19 vaccine.

This chain connects TRBV4-1 to TRBJ2-3, with D possibly TRBD1 on 5 matching bases. Trimming shortened V by 0 bases and J by 1 base, and 17 bases separated the two germline ends. The CDR3 runs 18 residues. From germline, CDR1 is MGHRA and CDR2 YSYEKL. CDR3 loop: CASSQEGVGLGRTDTQYF. Here the CDR3 DNA reads TGCGCCAGCAGCCAAGAAGGAGTGGGGCTAGGCCGCACAGATACGCAGTATTTT.

The chain joins TRBV3-1 (or the pseudogene TRBV3-2) to TRBJ1-2; a weak D match, TRBD1 (5 bases). The germline V and J ends were trimmed by 4 bases and 6 bases, with 18 bases remaining between them. The CDR3 consists of 15 residues. CDR1 and CDR2 from the germline V gene are LGHDT and YNNKEL (reference sequence). CDR3 sequence (DNA): TGTGCCAGCAGCCCGGGACCCGGCAGGGAGAATGGCTACACCTTC. Its protein is CASSPGPGRENGYTF.

The chain carries TRBV6-5 and TRBJ2-7; 11 nucleotides align to TRBD1. Germline CDR1 is MNHEY and CDR2 is SVGAGI. The CDR3 sequence is 15 residues long. The ends lost 6 bases at V and 3 bases at J; junction bases unmatched: 7. Here the CDR3 reads CASSSHGTGGYEQYF. DNA of the CDR3: TGTGCCAGCAGCTCTCACGGGACAGGGGGCTACGAGCAGTACTTC.

V is TRBV7-2 and J is TRBJ1-1; possibly TRBD1 for D (5 bases). There are 15 residues in the CDR3. Trimming removed 1 base from V and 0 bases from J, with 9 bases in between. Germline V gene lookup returns CDR1 SGHTA and CDR2 FQGNSA. The CDR3 DNA is TGTGCCAGCAGCTTAGGGGTGGGGCTGAACACTGAAGCTTTCTTT. Protein sequence: CASSLGVGLNTEAFF. Based on the CDR3 plus reference TRBV7-2 and TRBJ1-1, the full variable domain is GAGVSQSPSNKVTEKGKDVELRCDPISGHTALYWYRQSLGQGLEFLIYFQGNSAPDKSGLPSDRFSAERTGGSVSTLTIQRTQQEDSAVYLCASSLGVGLNTEAFFGQGTRLTVV.

CDR3 DNA sequence: TGTGCCAGCAGCCCCGAGTGGAACACTGAAGCTTTCTTT. This sequence encodes CASSPEWNTEAFF. The J gene is TRBJ1-1, the V gene TRBV12-3 or TRBV12-4; no clear D. This CDR3 has 13 amino acids. The germline V and J ends were trimmed by 6 bases and 1 base, with 9 bases remaining between them.

This clone was seen a single time. The chain joins TRBV4-2 to TRBJ1-1; 8 bases match TRBD1. The V and J ends lost 4 bases and 7 bases, in that order; junction bases with no gene match: 5. The CDR3 contains 13 residues. CDR1 is LGHNA and CDR2 is YNFKEQ in the germline V gene. CDR3 region: CASSPGQVNEAFF. DNA of the CDR3: TGTGCCAGCAGCCCGGGACAGGTTAATGAAGCTTTCTTT.

This clone was observed a few times. The chain couples TRBV15 to TRBJ2-3; D is uncertain. V lost 0 bases and J 2 bases, leaving 6 bases between the germline ends. Germline CDR1 LNHNV, CDR2 YYDKDF (reference sequence). The CDR3 covers 14 residues. CDR3 bases: TGTGCCACCAGCAGAGATGGCATCACAGATACGCAGTATTTT. It yields the protein CATSRDGITDTQYF.

V and J are TRBV2 and TRBJ2-5; D is uncertain. Trimming stripped 7 bases from V and 5 bases from J, with 11 bases between. Germline V gives CDR1 SNHLY, CDR2 FYNNEI. The length of the CDR3 is 12 residues. CDR3 bases: TGTGCCAGCATGGAGCCTGGGGAGACCCAGTACTTC. It translates to CASMEPGETQYF.

The chain has TRBV5-6 and TRBJ2-1; possibly TRBD1 or TRBD2 for D (6 bases each). There are 19 residues in the CDR3. V was pared by 4 bases and J by 0 bases, with 23 bases between. The germline gives CDR1 SGHDT, CDR2 YYEEEE. In DNA form, the CDR3 reads TGTGCCAGCAGCCCCCCGACAGGTAGCGGAGGGAGCTCCTACAATGAGCAGTTCTTC. The encoded protein is CASSPPTGSGGSSYNEQFF.

This sequence joins TRBV2 and TRBJ1-2; no definite D call. Germline CDR1 is SNHLY and CDR2 is FYNNEI. V lost 6 bases, J lost 3 bases, and 5 bases lay in between. This CDR3 is built from 11 residues. The CDR3 region has the DNA TGTGCCAGCAGGAGGGACTATGGCTACACCTTC. The encoded protein is CASRRDYGYTF.

CDR3 in DNA: TGTGCCAGCAGTTACTCCATAGCTGGGAGCTCCTACGAGCAGTACTTC. It translates to CASSYSIAGSSYEQYF. The chain carries TRBV6-6 and TRBJ2-7; tentative D call: TRBD2 (5 bases). The CDR3 is 16 residues long. The V end lost 0 bases, the J end lost 0 bases, and 12 bases lay between the germline ends. Germline CDR1 and CDR2: MNHNY and SVGAGI (reference sequence).

This clone was seen just once. The chain joins TRBV7-9 to TRBJ1-2; tentative D call: TRBD1 (5 bases). V was cut by 6 bases and J by 6 bases, with 26 bases left in between. The CDR3 is 17 residues long. Per germline, CDR1 SEHNR and CDR2 FQNEAQ (reference sequence). CDR3 residues: CASRGTGSLLGADGYTF. In nucleotides, the CDR3 is TGTGCCAGCAGGGGCACCGGGAGCCTCCTAGGGGCCGATGGCTACACCTTC.

The chain employs TRBV6-5 and TRBJ2-7, with D uncertain. The CDR3 contains 13 residues. V shed 7 bases and J shed 3 bases, with 13 bases lying between them. Germline V gene sequence: CDR1 MNHEY, CDR2 SVGAGI. DNA of the CDR3: TGTGCCAGCAACGACCCGCCGGGCTACGAGCAGTACTTC. Amino acid sequence: CASNDPPGYEQYF.

In its sample, this clone was seen a few times. The identical CDR3 is also encoded by other nucleotide sequences in the sample. The CDR3 reads CASSVGGTSGNTIYF. The CDR3 DNA is TGTGCCAGCAGCGTGGGGGGAACCTCTGGAAACACCATATATTTT. The genes are TRBV9 and TRBJ1-3; tentatively, D is TRBD1 (5 bases). Germline loops: CDR1 SGDLS, CDR2 YYNGEE. CDR3 length: 15 residues. V dropped 2 bases and J dropped 0 bases, with 9 bases sitting between them.

Written as DNA, the CDR3 is TGTGCCAGCAGCTTAGATCGACCGCGGGATAGCAATCAGCCCCAGCATTTT. This translates into CASSLDRPRDSNQPQHF. The chain couples TRBV11-3 to TRBJ1-5; no firm D call. CDR3 length equals 17 residues. CDR1 and CDR2 (germline): SGHNT, YENEEA. V lost 0 bases and J 0 bases, leaving 12 bases between the germline ends. Filled out from reference TRBV11-3 and TRBJ1-5, the complete variable domain reads EAGVVQSPRYKIIEKKQPVAFWCNPISGHNTLYWYLQNLGQGPELLIRYENEEAVDDSQLPKDRFSAERLKGVDSTLKIQPAELGDSAVYLCASSLDRPRDSNQPQHFGDGTRLSIL.

The V and J genes are TRBV5-4 and TRBJ2-4, with TRBD1 matching over 8 bases. Germline V gene lookup returns CDR1 SGHNT and CDR2 YYREEE (reference sequence). The junction had 6 bases not matched to a gene; V was cut back by 4 bases and J by 9 bases. CDR3 size: 13 residues. This chain's CDR3 is CASSTGQGGIQYF. For the CDR3, the DNA is TGTGCCAGCAGCACCGGACAGGGTGGCATTCAGTACTTC.

This clone occurred a few times. V gene TRBV5-4 combines with J gene TRBJ1-3; tentative D call: TRBD1 (5 bases). V was trimmed by 4 bases and J by 0 bases, leaving 11 bases between them. The CDR3 consists of 15 residues. CDR1 and CDR2 from the germline V gene are SGHNT and YYREEE (reference sequence). The CDR3, as DNA: TGTGCCAGCAGCACGCGACAGAGCTCTGGAAACACCATATATTTT. Its translation is CASSTRQSSGNTIYF.

The genes are TRBV18 and TRBJ1-5; D remains unclear. The length of the CDR3 is 13 residues. Between the trimmed V and J ends, which lost 2 bases and 5 bases, there was a span of 7 bases. Germline V lookup: CDR1 KGHSH, CDR2 LQKENI. Here the CDR3 reads CASSPKGDQPQHF. The CDR3 nucleotides are TGTGCCAGCTCACCAAAGGGAGATCAGCCCCAGCATTTT.

The CDR3 nucleotides read TGTGCCAGCAGCCTGAGCTCTACCCAAAAACTGTTTTTT. Translation: CASSLSSTQKLFF. The gene calls are TRBV13 and TRBJ1-4, with D unclear. The CDR3 extends over 13 amino acids. Per germline, CDR1 PRHDT and CDR2 FYEKMQ (reference sequence). V lost 5 bases and J 9 bases, leaving 13 bases between the germline ends.

This clone was seen more than once but under ten times. The V call is TRBV7-8, the J call TRBJ1-6, with D unclear. Trimming cost V 5 bases and J 0 bases, with 11 bases left between them. Germline loops: CDR1 SGHVS, CDR2 FQNEAQ. This CDR3 spans 16 amino acids. The CDR3 spells CASSAGGSSYNSPLHF. The DNA for the CDR3 is TGTGCCAGCAGCGCGGGCGGGAGCTCCTATAATTCACCCCTCCACTTT. Drawing the rest from reference TRBV7-8 and TRBJ1-6, the complete variable domain is GAGVSQSPRYKVAKRGQDVALRCDPISGHVSLFWYQQALGQGPEFLTYFQNEAQLDKSGLPSDRFFAERPEGSVSTLKIQRTQQEDSAVYLCASSAGGSSYNSPLHFGNGTRLTVT.

The chain uses TRBV6-6 and TRBJ1-6; D unresolved. CDR3 size: 11 residues. Germline CDR1 reads MNHNY; CDR2 reads SVGAGI (reference sequence). V was clipped by 3 bases and J by 14 bases, with 8 bases between them. CDR3 bases: TGTGCCAGCAGTTATCAGGTGACCCTCCACTTT. This codes for CASSYQVTLHF.

This sequence joins TRBV18 and TRBJ1-4, with TRBD1 matching over 8 bases. Germline V CDR1 and CDR2: KGHSH, LQKENI. Trimming took 5 bases from V and 8 from J; bases not matched to a gene: 7. The CDR3 consists of 14 residues. The CDR3 DNA is TGTGCCAGCTCAACCCCACAGGGGGGAGAAAAACTGTTTTTT. Amino acid sequence: CASSTPQGGEKLFF.

V gene TRBV4-2 combines with J gene TRBJ1-3, with TRBD1 identical over 7 bases. After removal of 0 bases from V and 4 bases from J, the junction contained 15 bases not matched to a gene. CDR3 size: 19 residues. CDR1 is LGHNA, CDR2 YNFKEQ, per germline. CDR3 coding DNA: TGTGCCAGCAGCCAAGATTGGGGAATAAGGGGGCGCGTCGGAAACACCATATATTTT. It codes for CASSQDWGIRGRVGNTIYF.